This TCR beta chain stems from a study of blood T cell repertoires in COVID-19. The overall study: The analysed material was cDNA or gDNA that came from T cells, B-cell-depleted T cells, or PBMCs.

Generated by immunoSEQ multiplex PCR, the TCRdb table keeps only in-frame clones and is missing some. The table records about 150,000 clones, about 79% of them present only once. The sample comprised peripheral blood. The sequence derives from a woman aged 55-69 years with acute or convalescent COVID-19.

CDR3 coding DNA: TGTGCTAGTGGTTTGGCGGGACTCATGAACACTGAAGCTTTCTTT. It yields the protein CASGLAGLMNTEAFF. The V and J genes are TRBV12-5 and TRBJ1-1; a weak D match, TRBD1 (5 bases). The CDR3 totals 15 residues. Trimming cost V 1 base and J 0 bases, with 9 bases left between them. Germline assignment: CDR1 LGHNT and CDR2 FRNRAP.